This T cell receptor (beta chain) was found in a study of blood T cells in healthy people across ages. In the study overall: The capture of about one barcoded beta molecule per two T cells was achieved by template switching.

The second PCR ran 7 to 11 cycles with a sample-barcoded 5' primer and J-beta primers. TCRdb re-called the 5' RACE reads with MiXCR, one entry per CDR3 protein. In the table there are roughly 1.7 million distinct CDR3 sequences, about 31% of which are singletons. In terms of origin and age, donors were healthy Caucasian individuals from Russia aged about 6 to 95. There were at least 6 micrograms of total RNA extracted from every sample. The study, taken as a whole, reports: Significant beta diversity loss was already apparent by age 40, declining roughly linearly.

Remarks on this clonotype: The target antigen is unknown.

V was cut by 2 bases and J by 4 bases, with 10 bases left in between. The CDR3 spans 14 residues. The germline V gene encodes CDR1 MNHEY and CDR2 SVGEGT. Material for sequencing was blood. This TCR derives from a woman under 40 in good health. This rearrangement joins TRBV6-2 or TRBV6-3 to TRBJ2-3; D gene uncertain. The CDR3 sequence: CASSYPSRADTQYF. The CDR3 nucleotides read TGTGCCAGCAGTTACCCTTCCCGGGCAGATACGCAGTATTTT.